This T cell receptor (beta chain) was recovered during a study of OX40 agonist ivuxolimab in advanced cancers. Patients were excluded for autoimmune disease history or systemic immunosuppression. Libraries were prepared by immunoSEQ multiplex PCR; TCRdb keeps only in-frame clonotypes and omits some of them. The sample shows tens of thousands of clones, 75% to 95% of them seen only once. Looked up from germline, CDR1 is MDHEN and CDR2 is SYDVKM. This CDR3 has 12 amino acids. V was clipped by 4 bases and J by 4 bases, with 6 bases between them. The receptor was derived from an adult with an advanced solid tumor such as melanoma, head and neck, liver or kidney cancer. Sample: CD4+ or CD8+ T cells sorted from blood, taken in a trial of the OX40 agonist ivuxolimab. V gene TRBV28 combines with J gene TRBJ2-3; D is ambiguous. The DNA for the CDR3 is TGTGCCAGCAGTTGGGTGCCAGATACGCAGTATTTT. It specifies CASSWVPDTQYF.